One sample yielded the 24 T cell receptor beta chains listed below, sequenced in a study of response to subunit inactivated influenza vaccine listed by TCRdb under 2018. Libraries were made using RT-PCR. The sequencer listed for this sample is Illumina HiSeq 2500. Through fastp at Q25 and MiXCR, TCRdb rebuilt clones from the public reads, retaining in-frame beta chains. Here each entry gathers all rows of one CDR3 protein and keeps the most common genes and DNA. This sample has around 750,000 distinct CDR3 sequences in its table, and approximately 22% of those were observed once. Of the sample, 9.5% to 13% falls within the top ten clones. The sample in question was PBMCs from blood, obtained 5 days after vaccination. The origin of the receptors is a man in his forties or fifties who received an inactivated influenza vaccine. Donor details come from another sample of the same person, matched by shared clones.

V and J are TRBV20-1 and TRBJ2-5, with 7 bases fitting TRBD2. Germline-derived CDR1 and CDR2 are DFQATT and SNEGSKA (reference sequence). Trimming removed 2 bases from V and 1 base from J; junction bases left unmatched: 4. The CDR3 loop spans 14 amino acids. The CDR3 protein is CSARRTRPQETQYF. The CDR3 region has the DNA TGCAGTGCTAGACGGACTAGACCCCAAGAGACCCAGTACTTC.

Here the CDR3 reads CASSYSQGGQETQYF. The DNA for the CDR3 is TGTGCCAGCAGTTACTCGCAGGGTGGACAAGAGACCCAGTACTTC. The chain is built from TRBV6-2 or TRBV6-3 and TRBJ2-5; D possibly corresponds to TRBD1 (5 bases). Germline V CDR1 and CDR2: MNHEY, SVGEGT. The V end lost 0 bases, the J end lost 2 bases, and 10 bases lay between the germline ends. This CDR3 is 15 amino acids long.

The CDR3 bases are TGTGCCAGCAGCTTGGGTCCGGGGCTCACAGATACGCAGTATTTT. Amino acid sequence: CASSLGPGLTDTQYF. The chain links TRBV5-6 to TRBJ2-3; the D call may be TRBD1 or TRBD2 (5 bases each). Germline V gives CDR1 SGHDT, CDR2 YYEEEE. The CDR3 consists of 15 residues. The germline V and J ends were trimmed by 0 bases and 2 bases, with 10 bases remaining between them.

In this sample, this clonotype turned up many times. V gene TRBV10-3 combines with J gene TRBJ2-3; TRBD2 matches 11 bases. Germline CDR1 is ENHRY and CDR2 is SYGVKD. The V segment lost 11 bases and the J segment 6 bases; nucleotides outside the gene matches: 16. The CDR3 is made up of 16 amino acids. CDR3 in amino acids: CAARGASGGLVDTQYF. CDR3 DNA sequence: TGTGCCGCCAGGGGGGCTAGCGGGGGGTTGGTCGATACGCAGTATTTT.

This rearrangement joins TRBV20-1 to TRBJ1-2; 7 bases are a match to TRBD1. The CDR3 runs 13 residues. With 2 bases clipped from V and 4 bases from J, the junction kept 4 bases outside the gene matches. The V gene's germline CDR1 is DFQATT and CDR2 SNEGSKA (reference sequence). Here the CDR3 reads CSARPGTVYGYTF. CDR3 sequence (DNA): TGCAGTGCTAGACCCGGGACAGTCTATGGCTACACCTTC.

This clonotype was detected only a few times. V gene TRBV11-2 combines with J gene TRBJ2-1; 9 bases are shared with TRBD1. The CDR3 has 16 residues. Trimming removed 1 base from V and 3 bases from J; junction bases left unmatched: 4. Per germline, CDR1 SGHAT and CDR2 FQNNGV. The CDR3: CASSLVRGQGYNEQFF. The CDR3, as DNA: TGTGCCAGCAGCTTAGTCCGGGGACAGGGCTACAATGAGCAGTTCTTC.

The CDR3 coding sequence is TGTGCCAGCAGCTTAGGCTCAGGGGTGGTTGAAGCTTTCTTT. Residues: CASSLGSGVVEAFF. The chain employs TRBV7-2 and TRBJ1-1; D perhaps matches TRBD1 (6 bases). Trimming removed 1 base from V and 7 bases from J, with 13 bases in between. This CDR3 is 14 amino acids long. Per germline, CDR1 SGHTA and CDR2 FQGNSA.

This clonotype has more than one count but fewer than ten. The chain links TRBV7-2 to TRBJ2-7, with 11 bases identical to TRBD1. CDR3 length: 15 residues. CDR1 SGHTA and CDR2 FQGNSA come from the germline V gene. The V and J ends lost 5 bases and 4 bases, in that order; junction bases with no gene match: 7. The CDR3 coding sequence is TGTGCCAGCAGCGCCCGGACAGGGGGCCCATACGAGCAGTACTTC. Its protein is CASSARTGGPYEQYF.

In this sample, this clonotype turned up a few times. This sequence joins TRBV7-2 and TRBJ2-4; possibly TRBD2 for D (6 bases). This CDR3 comprises 16 residues. Germline CDR1 SGHTA, CDR2 FQGNSA. The V end lost 5 bases, the J end lost 0 bases, and 14 bases lay between the germline ends. The CDR3 here is CASSPRAGLAKNIQYF. In DNA, the CDR3 is TGTGCCAGCAGCCCTAGGGCGGGGCTAGCCAAAAACATTCAGTACTTC.

This clonotype was counted a few times. The chain recombines TRBV12-3 or TRBV12-4 with TRBJ2-1; 10 bases map to TRBD2. V gave up 2 bases and J gave up 2 bases; unmatched junction bases: 9. The CDR3 is 18 amino acids. The CDR3 is CASSLSLAGEGTYNEQFF. In DNA, the CDR3 is TGTGCCAGCAGTTTATCCCTAGCGGGAGAGGGGACCTACAATGAGCAGTTCTTC.

This chain uses TRBV15 with TRBJ2-7; 7 positions match TRBD1. This CDR3 contains 15 residues. V trimming: 2 bases; J trimming: 2 bases; junction bases outside the gene matches: 6. Germline assignment: CDR1 LNHNV and CDR2 YYDKDF (reference sequence). The CDR3 region is CATSRIGQAAYEQYF. The DNA for the CDR3 is TGTGCCACCAGCAGAATAGGACAGGCGGCCTACGAGCAGTACTTC.

This clonotype was seen more than once but under ten times. This chain joins TRBV18 and TRBJ2-7; D not resolved. With 6 bases removed from V and 4 bases from J, the gap between germline ends came to 13 bases. Germline values: CDR1 KGHSH, CDR2 LQKENI. The CDR3 has 13 residues. The CDR3 protein is CASSPTVPYEQYF. The DNA of the CDR3 is TGTGCCAGCTCCCCCACGGTCCCATACGAGCAGTACTTC.

This clonotype has more than one count but fewer than ten. CDR3 DNA sequence: TGCAGTGCTCGGGAGGACAGGGGGCTGGATACGCAGTATTTT. It is translated as CSAREDRGLDTQYF. This rearrangement joins TRBV20-1 to TRBJ2-3; 11 nucleotides line up with TRBD1. J was trimmed by 6 bases and V by 5 bases; bases with no gene match: 7. Looked up from germline, CDR1 is DFQATT and CDR2 is SNEGSKA (reference sequence). The CDR3 runs 14 residues.

This clonotype was seen at least ten times. The chain recombines TRBV5-5 with TRBJ2-5, with a weak D call TRBD2 (5 bases). Trimming pared 3 bases from V and 5 bases from J, leaving 8 bases between. The germline V gene encodes CDR1 SGHKS and CDR2 YYEKEE (reference sequence). This CDR3 contains 12 residues. The CDR3 is CASSSGWETQYF. For the CDR3, the DNA is TGTGCCAGCAGCTCGGGGTGGGAGACCCAGTACTTC. Looking up the rest from reference TRBV5-5 and TRBJ2-5 gives the full variable domain: DAGVTQSPTHLIKTRGQQVTLRCSPISGHKSVSWYQQVLGQGPQFIFQYYEKEERGRGNFPDRFSARQFPNYSSELNVNALLLGDSALYLCASSSGWETQYFGPGTRLLVL.

In this sample, this clonotype turned up many times. V and J are TRBV12-3 or TRBV12-4 and TRBJ2-5; D is uncertain. The CDR3 sequence is 12 residues long. Trimming removed 3 bases from V and 5 bases from J, with 7 bases in between. As DNA, the CDR3 is TGTGCCAGCAGTTTTGGGCGGGAGACCCAGTACTTC. Its protein product is CASSFGRETQYF.

The rearrangement joins TRBV5-8 to TRBJ1-5, with 10 bases fitting TRBD1. Trimming removed 3 bases from V and 0 bases from J; junction bases left unmatched: 6. CDR1 is SGHTS, CDR2 YDEGEE, per germline. CDR3 length equals 17 residues. This chain's CDR3 is CASSWDRGGDSNQPQHF. CDR3 sequence (DNA): TGTGCCAGCAGCTGGGACAGGGGTGGGGATAGCAATCAGCCCCAGCATTTT.

This clonotype was observed a few times. V and J are TRBV29-1 and TRBJ2-1; D perhaps matches TRBD2 (9 bases). Germline assignment: CDR1 SQVTM and CDR2 ANQGSEA. Trimming removed 6 bases at V and 6 bases at J, with 36 bases between. This CDR3 has 20 residues. CDR3 region: CSVRGQGGSSGVRSGNEQFF. The CDR3 region has the DNA TGCAGCGTACGTGGACAGGGCGGCTCTAGCGGGGTCCGGTCGGGCAATGAGCAGTTCTTC.

This clonotype was seen more than once but under ten times. This chain connects TRBV10-2 to TRBJ2-5; D unclear. V dropped 0 bases and J dropped 4 bases, with 9 bases sitting between them. CDR3 size: 14 residues. The germline CDR1 and CDR2 sequences are WSHSY and SAAADI. The CDR3 region has the DNA TGCGCCAGCAGTGAGTCGAAGGGCCGAGAGACCCAGTACTTC. It is translated as CASSESKGRETQYF.

This clonotype appeared a few times. V is TRBV29-1 and J is TRBJ2-1, with D perhaps TRBD1 (6 bases). Between the trimmed V and J ends, which lost 4 bases and 6 bases, there was a span of 13 bases. The CDR3 has 13 amino acids. Germline CDR1 and CDR2: SQVTM and ANQGSEA. The CDR3 loop reads CSVGQGRGNEQFF. The CDR3 DNA reads as TGCAGCGTTGGCCAGGGGCGAGGCAATGAGCAGTTCTTC.

This clonotype appeared a few times. The rearrangement uses TRBV10-3 and TRBJ1-2, with TRBD1 identical over 8 bases. This CDR3 contains 13 residues. With 7 bases clipped from V and 7 bases from J, the junction kept 8 bases outside the gene matches. The germline gives CDR1 ENHRY, CDR2 SYGVKD. The CDR3 DNA follows: TGTGCCATCAATCCCGGGACAGGCTTTGGCTACACCTTC. Translating gives CAINPGTGFGYTF.

Only a few counts were recorded for this clonotype. The chain links TRBV20-1 to TRBJ2-1, with D possibly being TRBD1 or TRBD2 (5 bases each). In germline, CDR1 is DFQATT, CDR2 SNEGSKA (reference sequence). V shed 5 bases and J shed 0 bases, with 17 bases lying between them. This CDR3 has 16 residues. DNA for the CDR3: TGCAGTGCTTTCTACTCCGGGACGGCCTCCTACAATGAGCAGTTCTTC. Translated, it gives CSAFYSGTASYNEQFF.

This clonotype was found a few times. The chain combines TRBV15 with TRBJ2-3; D unclear. V dropped 1 base and J dropped 5 bases, with 7 bases sitting between them. CDR3 length: 13 amino acids. Germline V gene lookup returns CDR1 LNHNV and CDR2 YYDKDF (reference sequence). CDR3 in DNA: TGTGCCACCAGCAGAGTTTTAGGAGATACGCAGTATTTT. The encoded protein is CATSRVLGDTQYF.

The chain links TRBV5-1 to TRBJ1-2; D is unclear. This CDR3 is 13 amino acids long. The V and J ends lost 4 bases and 2 bases respectively, with 9 bases between them. Germline V lookup: CDR1 SGHRS, CDR2 YFSETQ. CDR3 in DNA: TGCGCCAGCAGCACCCTGACAAACTATGGCTACACCTTC. This gives the protein CASSTLTNYGYTF.

The chain uses TRBV7-2 and TRBJ2-5; D tentatively reads TRBD1 or TRBD2 (5 bases each). The germline gives CDR1 SGHTA, CDR2 FQGNSA. This CDR3 has 15 amino acids. With 1 base removed from V and 5 bases from J, the gap between germline ends came to 14 bases. As DNA, the CDR3 is TGTGCCAGCAGCTTAGGCCGTCGGTGGGGGGAGACCCAGTACTTC. It encodes CASSLGRRWGETQYF.